These 14 T cell receptor beta chains share one sample of origin, sequenced in a study of shared clonotypes between healthy human individuals. Positive CCR7 selection of CD45RO-negative cells yielded the naive CD8 cells, and terminally differentiated effector memory CD45RA+ cells were excluded. Libraries were prepared by immunoSEQ multiplex PCR; TCRdb keeps only in-frame clonotypes and omits some of them. The data contain approximately 740,000 clones, about 92% of them singletons. Sequencing used naive CD8+ T cells sorted from blood. These receptors originate from a man aged 25-45 years in good health.

V is TRBV14 and J is TRBJ1-3, with D perhaps TRBD1 (5 bases). CDR3 length equals 13 residues. V was cut by 4 bases and J by 5 bases, with 9 bases left in between. The germline CDR1 and CDR2 sequences are SGHDN and FVKESK. The CDR3 is CASSPGPRNTIYF. CDR3 DNA sequence: TGTGCCAGCAGCCCGGGACCGAGAAACACCATATATTTT.

This clone was counted a single time. V and J are TRBV19 and TRBJ2-7; perhaps TRBD1 as D (5 bases). From germline, CDR1 is LNHDA and CDR2 SQIVND (reference sequence). The ends were cut back, 5 bases at V and 3 bases at J, with 14 bases in the middle. The CDR3 is 14 amino acids. CDR3 region: CASSVQAPFYEQYF. CDR3 sequence (DNA): TGTGCCAGTAGTGTACAGGCACCGTTCTACGAGCAGTACTTC.

The V call is TRBV5-4, the J call TRBJ1-2; D is perhaps TRBD1 (6 bases). V was clipped by 0 bases and J by 0 bases, with 9 bases between them. The germline V gene has CDR1 SGHNT and CDR2 YYREEE (reference sequence). The CDR3 sequence is 15 residues long. CDR3 nucleotides: TGTGCCAGCAGCTTGGGGGACACGACTAACTATGGCTACACCTTC. This translates into CASSLGDTTNYGYTF. The entire variable domain, with the rest obtained from reference TRBV5-4 and TRBJ1-2, is as follows: ETGVTQSPTHLIKTRGQQVTLRCSSQSGHNTVSWYQQALGQGPQFIFQYYREEENGRGNFPPRFSGLQFPNYSSELNVNALELDDSALYLCASSLGDTTNYGYTFGSGTRLTVV.

The genes are TRBV4-1 and TRBJ1-2; D not certain. The germline gives CDR1 MGHRA, CDR2 YSYEKL. V was shortened by 3 bases and J by 4 bases, with 15 bases between the two germline ends. This CDR3 spans 15 amino acids. CDR3 coding DNA: TGCGCCAGCAGCCACACAGCCCTACCCCGCTATGGCTACACCTTC. The encoded protein is CASSHTALPRYGYTF.

The CDR3 DNA sequence: TGTGCCAGCAGCTCCCCGAAGGGACTAGCGGAGGCTAGCACAGATACGCAGTATTTT. Its protein is CASSSPKGLAEASTDTQYF. The V and J genes are TRBV11-3 and TRBJ2-3; 11 bases align to TRBD2. Germline V gene lookup returns CDR1 SGHNT and CDR2 YENEEA. This CDR3 is built from 19 residues. The trim removed 4 bases at V and 0 bases at J, leaving 12 bases unmatched.

The genes are TRBV14 and TRBJ1-4; TRBD1 matches at 8 bases. In germline, CDR1 is SGHDN, CDR2 FVKESK. The V segment lost 6 bases and the J segment 8 bases; nucleotides outside the gene matches: 11. The CDR3 extends over 15 amino acids. The CDR3 DNA follows: TGTGCCAGCAGTCGGATTAGGACAGGGCTCGAAAAACTGTTTTTT. This encodes CASSRIRTGLEKLFF.

This rearrangement joins TRBV25-1 to TRBJ2-7; no clear D. V was cut by 7 bases and J by 12 bases, with 16 bases left in between. Germline V lookup: CDR1 MGHDK, CDR2 SYGVNS. CDR3 length: 11 residues. The CDR3 DNA follows: TGTGCCAGCATCGAAGCAGGAAGCTGGTACTTC. Residues: CASIEAGSWYF.

CDR3 loop: CASSYSDFGELFF. CDR3 DNA: TGTGCCAGCAGTTACTCGGACTTCGGGGAGCTGTTTTTT. The J gene is TRBJ2-2, the V gene TRBV6-5; D possibly corresponds to TRBD2 (5 bases). The CDR3 runs 13 residues. V lost 0 bases, J lost 7 bases, and 6 bases lay in between. Germline loops: CDR1 MNHEY, CDR2 SVGAGI.

The chain carries TRBV7-9 and TRBJ2-7, with D perhaps assigned TRBD1 or TRBD2 (5 bases each). CDR1 is SEHNR and CDR2 is FQNEAQ in the germline V gene (reference sequence). The germline V and J ends were trimmed by 5 bases and 0 bases, with 14 bases remaining between them. The CDR3 runs 15 residues. Here the CDR3 DNA reads TGTGCCAGCAGCCCTCGATGGGGGAGCTCCTACGAGCAGTACTTC. Protein sequence: CASSPRWGSSYEQYF.

A single count supports this clone. The V call is TRBV11-2, the J call TRBJ2-5; the D gene is possibly TRBD2 (6 bases). V gave up 0 bases and J gave up 2 bases, with 10 bases separating them. Germline V gene sequence: CDR1 SGHAT, CDR2 FQNNGV. This CDR3 is built from 15 residues. CDR3 sequence (DNA): TGTGCCAGCAGCTTAGAATTAGCGGTTCAAGAGACCCAGTACTTC. It is translated as CASSLELAVQETQYF.

The chain uses TRBV2 and TRBJ2-1; D call uncertain. The V end was cut by 7 bases, the J end by 0 bases, with 10 bases between. The length of the CDR3 is 14 residues. Germline assignment: CDR1 SNHLY and CDR2 FYNNEI. In DNA form, the CDR3 reads TGTGCCAGCAAGCTAGGTGGCTCCTACAATGAGCAGTTCTTC. This gives the protein CASKLGGSYNEQFF.

Turning to this clone: The same CDR3 is also encoded by other DNA sequences in this sample. The chain joins TRBV27 to TRBJ1-2; 8 bases align to TRBD1. Germline lookup yields CDR1 MNHEY and CDR2 SMNVEV (reference sequence). J lost 3 bases, V lost 0 bases, and 3 bases had no gene match. CDR3 length equals 15 residues. The chain's CDR3 is CASSLSGQGDYGYTF. The CDR3 DNA reads as TGTGCCAGCAGTTTATCAGGACAGGGTGACTATGGCTACACCTTC.

This clone was detected once. The V gene is TRBV7-9, the J gene TRBJ2-3; 7 bases are shared with TRBD2. The ends lost 4 bases at V and 0 bases at J; junction bases unmatched: 1. The CDR3 totals 14 residues. From germline, CDR1 is SEHNR and CDR2 FQNEAQ (reference sequence). CDR3 nucleotide sequence: TGTGCCAGCAGCTCGGGGGGTAGCACAGATACGCAGTATTTT. It specifies CASSSGGSTDTQYF. Combining the CDR3 with reference TRBV7-9 and TRBJ2-3 gives the whole variable domain DTGVSQNPRHKITKRGQNVTFRCDPISEHNRLYWYRQTLGQGPEFLTYFQNEAQLEKSRLLSDRFSAERPKGSFSTLEIQRTEQGDSAMYLCASSSGGSTDTQYFGPGTRLTVL.

This clone was seen only a few times. The rearrangement uses TRBV7-8 and TRBJ2-2; TRBD1 matches 7 bases. The V segment lost 5 bases and the J segment 4 bases; nucleotides outside the gene matches: 7. The length of the CDR3 is 15 residues. Germline values: CDR1 SGHVS, CDR2 FQNEAQ. The CDR3 region is CASSPRDSGTGELFF. The CDR3 nucleotides are TGTGCCAGCAGCCCCAGGGACAGTGGCACCGGGGAGCTGTTTTTT.